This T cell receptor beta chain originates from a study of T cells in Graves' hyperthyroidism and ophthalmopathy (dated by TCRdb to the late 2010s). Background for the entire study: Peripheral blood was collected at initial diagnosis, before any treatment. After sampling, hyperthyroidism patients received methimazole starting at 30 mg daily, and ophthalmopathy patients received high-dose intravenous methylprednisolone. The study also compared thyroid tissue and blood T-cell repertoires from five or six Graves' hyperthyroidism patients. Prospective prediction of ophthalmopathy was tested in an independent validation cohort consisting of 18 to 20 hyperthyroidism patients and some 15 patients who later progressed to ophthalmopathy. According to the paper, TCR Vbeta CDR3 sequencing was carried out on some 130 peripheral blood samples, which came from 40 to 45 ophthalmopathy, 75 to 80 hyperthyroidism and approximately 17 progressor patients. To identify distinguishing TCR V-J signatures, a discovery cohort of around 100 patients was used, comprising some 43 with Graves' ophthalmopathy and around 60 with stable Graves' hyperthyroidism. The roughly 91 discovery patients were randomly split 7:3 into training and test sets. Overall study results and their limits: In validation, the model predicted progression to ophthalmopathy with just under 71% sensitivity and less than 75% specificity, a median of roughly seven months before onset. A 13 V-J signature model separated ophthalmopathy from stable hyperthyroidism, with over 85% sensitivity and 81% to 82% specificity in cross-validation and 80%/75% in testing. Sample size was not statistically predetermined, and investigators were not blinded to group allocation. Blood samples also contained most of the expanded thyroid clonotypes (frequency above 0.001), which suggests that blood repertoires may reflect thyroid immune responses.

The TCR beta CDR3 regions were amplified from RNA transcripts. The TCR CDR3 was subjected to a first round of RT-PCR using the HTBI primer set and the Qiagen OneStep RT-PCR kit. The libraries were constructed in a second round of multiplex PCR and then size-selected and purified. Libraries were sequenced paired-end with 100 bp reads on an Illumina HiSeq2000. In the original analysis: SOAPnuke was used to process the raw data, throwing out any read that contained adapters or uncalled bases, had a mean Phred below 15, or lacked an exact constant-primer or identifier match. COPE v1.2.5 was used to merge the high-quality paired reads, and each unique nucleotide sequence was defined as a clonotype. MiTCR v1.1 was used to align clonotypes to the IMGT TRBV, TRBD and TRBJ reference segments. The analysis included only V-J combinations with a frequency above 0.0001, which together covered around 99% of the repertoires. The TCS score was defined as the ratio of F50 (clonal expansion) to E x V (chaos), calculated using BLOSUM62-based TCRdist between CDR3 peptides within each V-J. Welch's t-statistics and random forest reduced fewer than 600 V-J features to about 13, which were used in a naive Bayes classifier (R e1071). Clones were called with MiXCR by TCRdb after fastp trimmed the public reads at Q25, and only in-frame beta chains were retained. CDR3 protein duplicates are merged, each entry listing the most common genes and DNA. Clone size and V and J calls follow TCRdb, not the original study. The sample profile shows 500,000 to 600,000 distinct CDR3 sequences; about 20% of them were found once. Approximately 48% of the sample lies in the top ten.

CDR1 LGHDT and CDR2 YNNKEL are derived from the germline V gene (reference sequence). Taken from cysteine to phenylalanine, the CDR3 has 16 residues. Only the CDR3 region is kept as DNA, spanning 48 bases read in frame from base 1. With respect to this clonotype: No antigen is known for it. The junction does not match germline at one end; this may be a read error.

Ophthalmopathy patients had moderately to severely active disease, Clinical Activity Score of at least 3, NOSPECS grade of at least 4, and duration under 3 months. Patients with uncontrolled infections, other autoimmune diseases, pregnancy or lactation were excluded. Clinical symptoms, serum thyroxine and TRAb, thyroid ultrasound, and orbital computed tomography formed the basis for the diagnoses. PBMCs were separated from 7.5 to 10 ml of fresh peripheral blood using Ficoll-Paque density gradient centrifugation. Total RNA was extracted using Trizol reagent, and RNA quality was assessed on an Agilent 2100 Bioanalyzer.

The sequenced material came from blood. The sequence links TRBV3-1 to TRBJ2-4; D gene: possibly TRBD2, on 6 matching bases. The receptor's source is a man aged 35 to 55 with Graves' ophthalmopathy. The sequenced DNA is TGTGCCAGCAGCCCTCGACTGACACTAGCCGAAAACATTCAGTACTTC. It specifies CASSPRLTLAENIQYF.